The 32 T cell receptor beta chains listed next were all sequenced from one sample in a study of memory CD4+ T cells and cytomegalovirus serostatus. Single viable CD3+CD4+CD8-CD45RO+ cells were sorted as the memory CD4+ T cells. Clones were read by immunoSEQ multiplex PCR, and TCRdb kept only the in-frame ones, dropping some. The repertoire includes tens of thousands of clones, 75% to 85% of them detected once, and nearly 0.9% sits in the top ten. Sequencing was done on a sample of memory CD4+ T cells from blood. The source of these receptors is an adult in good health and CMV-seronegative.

The CDR3 loop reads CASSANQDRRGGEKLFF. The CDR3 region has the DNA TGTGCCAGCAGCGCCAACCAGGACAGGAGGGGAGGGGAAAAACTGTTTTTT. The chain employs TRBV9 and TRBJ1-4; 7 bases align to TRBD1. CDR1 SGDLS and CDR2 YYNGEE come from the germline V gene. The CDR3 has 17 amino acids. V lost 3 bases and J lost 8; bases outside the gene matches: 16. The full variable domain, completed using reference TRBV9 and TRBJ1-4, is DSGVTQTPKHLITATGQRVTLRCSPRSGDLSVYWYQQSLDQGLQFLIQYYNGEERAKGNILERFSAQQFPDLHSELNLSSLELGDSALYFCASSANQDRRGGEKLFFGSGTQLSVL.

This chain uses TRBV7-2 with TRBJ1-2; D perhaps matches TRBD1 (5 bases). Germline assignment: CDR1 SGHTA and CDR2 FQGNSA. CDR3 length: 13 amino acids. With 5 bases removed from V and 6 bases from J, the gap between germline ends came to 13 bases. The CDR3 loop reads CASSRTLGDGYTF. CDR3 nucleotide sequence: TGTGCCAGCAGCCGCACCCTAGGGGATGGCTACACCTTC.

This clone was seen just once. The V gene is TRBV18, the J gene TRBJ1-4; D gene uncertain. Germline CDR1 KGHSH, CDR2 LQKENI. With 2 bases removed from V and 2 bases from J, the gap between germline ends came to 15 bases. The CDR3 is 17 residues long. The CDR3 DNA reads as TGTGCCAGCTCACCAAGGAAGGGAGAAAGGACTAATGAAAAACTGTTTTTT. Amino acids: CASSPRKGERTNEKLFF.

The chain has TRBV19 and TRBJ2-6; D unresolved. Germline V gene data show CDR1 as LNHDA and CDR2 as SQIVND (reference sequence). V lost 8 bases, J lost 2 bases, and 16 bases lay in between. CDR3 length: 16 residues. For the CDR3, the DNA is TGTGCCAGTTACGCAGAGCCGGGCGCTGGGGCCAACGTCCTGACTTTC. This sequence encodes CASYAEPGAGANVLTF.

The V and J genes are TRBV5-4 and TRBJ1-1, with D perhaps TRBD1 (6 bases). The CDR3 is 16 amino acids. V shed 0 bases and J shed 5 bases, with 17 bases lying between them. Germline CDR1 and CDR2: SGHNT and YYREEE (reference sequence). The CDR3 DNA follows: TGTGCCAGCAGCTTGGGGCGCCAGCAGGGGAAGACTGAAGCTTTCTTT. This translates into CASSLGRQQGKTEAFF. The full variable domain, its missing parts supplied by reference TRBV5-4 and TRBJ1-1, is ETGVTQSPTHLIKTRGQQVTLRCSSQSGHNTVSWYQQALGQGPQFIFQYYREEENGRGNFPPRFSGLQFPNYSSELNVNALELDDSALYLCASSLGRQQGKTEAFFGQGTRLTVV.

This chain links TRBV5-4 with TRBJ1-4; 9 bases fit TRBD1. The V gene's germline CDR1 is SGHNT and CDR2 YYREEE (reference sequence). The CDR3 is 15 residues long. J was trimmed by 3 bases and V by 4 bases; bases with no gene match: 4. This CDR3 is CASSVQGAANEKLFF. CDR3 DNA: TGTGCCAGCAGCGTACAGGGGGCGGCTAATGAAAAACTGTTTTTT.

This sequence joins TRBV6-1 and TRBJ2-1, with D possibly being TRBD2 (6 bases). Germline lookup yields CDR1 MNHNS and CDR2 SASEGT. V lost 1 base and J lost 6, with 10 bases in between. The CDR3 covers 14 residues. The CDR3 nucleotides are TGTGCCAGCAGTGAAGTGGGAGGTCCCAATGAGCAGTTCTTC. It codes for CASSEVGGPNEQFF.

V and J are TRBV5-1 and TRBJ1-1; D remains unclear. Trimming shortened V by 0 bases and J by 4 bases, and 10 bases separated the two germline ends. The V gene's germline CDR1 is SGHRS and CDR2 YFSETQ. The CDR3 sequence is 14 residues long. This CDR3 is CASSLGEAVTEAFF. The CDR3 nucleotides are TGCGCCAGCAGCTTGGGGGAGGCGGTCACTGAAGCTTTCTTT.

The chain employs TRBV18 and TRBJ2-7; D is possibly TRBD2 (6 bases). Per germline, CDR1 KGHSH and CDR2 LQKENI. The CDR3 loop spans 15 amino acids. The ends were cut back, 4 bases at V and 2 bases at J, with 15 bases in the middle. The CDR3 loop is CASSRQAGDTYEQYF. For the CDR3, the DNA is TGTGCCAGCTCACGTCAAGCGGGTGACACCTACGAGCAGTACTTC.

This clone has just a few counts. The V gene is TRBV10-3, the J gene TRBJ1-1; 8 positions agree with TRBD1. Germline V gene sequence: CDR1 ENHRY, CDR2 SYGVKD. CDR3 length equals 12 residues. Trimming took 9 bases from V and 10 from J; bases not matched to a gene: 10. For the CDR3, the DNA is TGTGCCATTGCTCAGGGGGCTGAACGAGCTTTCTTT. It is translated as CAIAQGAERAFF.

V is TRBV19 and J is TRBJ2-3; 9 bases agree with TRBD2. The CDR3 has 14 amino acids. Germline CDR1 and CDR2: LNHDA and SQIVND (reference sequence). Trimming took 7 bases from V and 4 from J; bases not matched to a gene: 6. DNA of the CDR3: TGTGCCAGTAAGGATAGCGGGGGAGCAGATACGCAGTATTTT. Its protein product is CASKDSGGADTQYF.

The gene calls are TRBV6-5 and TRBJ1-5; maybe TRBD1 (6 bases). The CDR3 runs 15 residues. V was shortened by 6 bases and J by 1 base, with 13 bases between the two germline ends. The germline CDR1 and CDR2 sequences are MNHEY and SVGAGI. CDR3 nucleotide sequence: TGTGCCAGCAGAAACGACAGGTGGAGCAATCAGCCCCAGCATTTT. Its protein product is CASRNDRWSNQPQHF.

CDR3 in DNA: TGTGCCAGCAGTGAAGCGGTACTTTTTGGGGACACTGAAGCTTTCTTT. It encodes CASSEAVLFGDTEAFF. This chain joins TRBV6-1 and TRBJ1-1, with D uncertain. The V end was cut by 0 bases, the J end by 3 bases, with 14 bases between. Germline loops: CDR1 MNHNS, CDR2 SASEGT. This CDR3 contains 16 residues.

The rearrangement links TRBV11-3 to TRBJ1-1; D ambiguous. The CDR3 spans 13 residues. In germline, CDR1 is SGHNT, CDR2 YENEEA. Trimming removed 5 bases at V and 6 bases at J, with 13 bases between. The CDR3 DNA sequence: TGTGCCAGCAGCCCCCCTGGCAGTTCTGAAGCTTTCTTT. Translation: CASSPPGSSEAFF.

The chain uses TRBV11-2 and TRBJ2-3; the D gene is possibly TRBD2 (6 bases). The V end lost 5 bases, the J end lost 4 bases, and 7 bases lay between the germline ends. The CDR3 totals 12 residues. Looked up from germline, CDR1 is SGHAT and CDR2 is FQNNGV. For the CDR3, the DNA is TGTGCCAGCAGCCCGGGGGCAGATACGCAGTATTTT. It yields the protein CASSPGADTQYF.

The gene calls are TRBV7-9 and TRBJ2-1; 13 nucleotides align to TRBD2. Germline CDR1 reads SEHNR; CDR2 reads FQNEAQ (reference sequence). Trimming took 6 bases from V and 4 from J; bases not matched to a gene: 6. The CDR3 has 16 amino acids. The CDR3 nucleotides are TGTGCCAGCAGTCCGACTAGCGGGGGGCGATACAATGAGCAGTTCTTC. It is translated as CASSPTSGGRYNEQFF.

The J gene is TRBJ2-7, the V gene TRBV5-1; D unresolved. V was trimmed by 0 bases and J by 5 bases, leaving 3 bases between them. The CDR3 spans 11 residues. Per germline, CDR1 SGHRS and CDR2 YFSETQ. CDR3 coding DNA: TGCGCCAGCAGCTTGGGAGACGAGCAGTACTTC. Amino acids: CASSLGDEQYF. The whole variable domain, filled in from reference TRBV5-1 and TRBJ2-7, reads KAGVTQTPRYLIKTRGQQVTLSCSPISGHRSVSWYQQTPGQGLQFLFEYFSETQRNKGNFPGRFSGRQFSNSRSEMNVSTLELGDSALYLCASSLGDEQYFGPGTRLTVT.

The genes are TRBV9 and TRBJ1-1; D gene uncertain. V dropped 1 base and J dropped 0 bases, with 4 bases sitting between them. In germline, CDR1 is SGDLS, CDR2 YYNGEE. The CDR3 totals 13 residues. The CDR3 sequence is CASSVMLNTEAFF. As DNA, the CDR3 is TGTGCCAGCAGCGTAATGCTGAACACTGAAGCTTTCTTT.

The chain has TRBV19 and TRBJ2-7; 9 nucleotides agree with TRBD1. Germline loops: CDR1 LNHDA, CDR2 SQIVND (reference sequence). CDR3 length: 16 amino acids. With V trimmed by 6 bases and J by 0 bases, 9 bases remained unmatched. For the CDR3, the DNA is TGTGCCAGTAGCCCCAAAGGGACAGGGACCTCCTACGAGCAGTACTTC. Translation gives CASSPKGTGTSYEQYF.

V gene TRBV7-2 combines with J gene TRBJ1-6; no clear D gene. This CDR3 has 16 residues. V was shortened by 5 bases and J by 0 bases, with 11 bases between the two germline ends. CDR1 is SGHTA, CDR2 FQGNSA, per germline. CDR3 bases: TGTGCCAGCAGCCCTCGGAAGGGCTCCTATAATTCACCCCTCCACTTT. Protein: CASSPRKGSYNSPLHF.

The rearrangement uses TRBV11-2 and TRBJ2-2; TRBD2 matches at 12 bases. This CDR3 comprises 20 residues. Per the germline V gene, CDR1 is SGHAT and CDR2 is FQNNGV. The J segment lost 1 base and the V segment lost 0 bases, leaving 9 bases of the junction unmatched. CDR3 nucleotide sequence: TGTGCCAGCAGCTTAGACGGACTAGCGGGATGGGTGGGGAACACCGGGGAGCTGTTTTTT. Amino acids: CASSLDGLAGWVGNTGELFF. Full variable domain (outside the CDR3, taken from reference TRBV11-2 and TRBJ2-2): EAGVAQSPRYKIIEKRQSVAFWCNPISGHATLYWYQQILGQGPKLLIQFQNNGVVDDSQLPKDRFSAERLKGVDSTLKIQPAKLEDSAVYLCASSLDGLAGWVGNTGELFFGEGSRLTVL.

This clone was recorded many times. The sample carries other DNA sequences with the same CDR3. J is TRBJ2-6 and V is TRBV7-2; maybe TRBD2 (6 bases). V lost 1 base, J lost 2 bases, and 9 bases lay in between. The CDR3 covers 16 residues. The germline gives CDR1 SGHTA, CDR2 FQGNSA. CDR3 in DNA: TGTGCCAGCAGCTTAGGTCCGGGGGCTGGGGCCAACGTCCTGACTTTC. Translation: CASSLGPGAGANVLTF.

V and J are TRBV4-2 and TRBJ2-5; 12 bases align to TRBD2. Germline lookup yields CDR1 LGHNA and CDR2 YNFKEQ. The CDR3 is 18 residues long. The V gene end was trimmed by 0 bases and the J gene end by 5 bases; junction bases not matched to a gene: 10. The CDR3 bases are TGTGCCAGCAGCCAAGATATGGCTAGCGGGGGGGCCCGGGAGACCCAGTACTTC. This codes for CASSQDMASGGARETQYF.

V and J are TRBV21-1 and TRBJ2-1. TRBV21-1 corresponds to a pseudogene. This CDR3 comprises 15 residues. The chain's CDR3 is CASSKGYGPYNEQFF. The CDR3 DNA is TGTGCCAGCAGCAAAGGGTATGGACCCTACAATGAGCAGTTCTTC.

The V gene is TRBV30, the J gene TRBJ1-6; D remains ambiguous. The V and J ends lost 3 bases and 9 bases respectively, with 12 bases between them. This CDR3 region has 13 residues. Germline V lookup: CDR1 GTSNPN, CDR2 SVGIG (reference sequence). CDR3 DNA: TGTGCCTGGAGCCCCCAGTGGGGTTCACCCCTCCACTTT. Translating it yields CAWSPQWGSPLHF. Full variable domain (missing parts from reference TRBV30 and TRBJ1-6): SQTIHQWPATLVQPVGSPLSLECTVEGTSNPNLYWYRQAAGRGLQLLFYSVGIGQISSEVPQNLSASRPQDRQFILSSKKLLLSDSGFYLCAWSPQWGSPLHFGNGTRLTVT.

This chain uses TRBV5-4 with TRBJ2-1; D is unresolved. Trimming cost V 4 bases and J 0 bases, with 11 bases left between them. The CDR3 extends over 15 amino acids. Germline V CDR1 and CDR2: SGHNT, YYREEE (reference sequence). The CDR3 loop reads CASSPTQDSYNEQFF. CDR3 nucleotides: TGTGCCAGCAGCCCCACCCAGGACTCCTACAATGAGCAGTTCTTC. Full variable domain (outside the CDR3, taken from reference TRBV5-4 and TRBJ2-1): ETGVTQSPTHLIKTRGQQVTLRCSSQSGHNTVSWYQQALGQGPQFIFQYYREEENGRGNFPPRFSGLQFPNYSSELNVNALELDDSALYLCASSPTQDSYNEQFFGPGTRLTVL.

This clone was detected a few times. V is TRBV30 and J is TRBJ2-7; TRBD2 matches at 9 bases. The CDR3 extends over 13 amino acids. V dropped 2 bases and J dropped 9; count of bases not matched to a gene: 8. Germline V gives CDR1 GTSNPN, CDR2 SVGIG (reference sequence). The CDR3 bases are TGTGCCTGGAGTTCCGGACTAGCGAGTGCGCAGTACTTC. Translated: CAWSSGLASAQYF. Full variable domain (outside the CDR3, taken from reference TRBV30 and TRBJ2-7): SQTIHQWPATLVQPVGSPLSLECTVEGTSNPNLYWYRQAAGRGLQLLFYSVGIGQISSEVPQNLSASRPQDRQFILSSKKLLLSDSGFYLCAWSSGLASAQYFGPGTRLTVT.

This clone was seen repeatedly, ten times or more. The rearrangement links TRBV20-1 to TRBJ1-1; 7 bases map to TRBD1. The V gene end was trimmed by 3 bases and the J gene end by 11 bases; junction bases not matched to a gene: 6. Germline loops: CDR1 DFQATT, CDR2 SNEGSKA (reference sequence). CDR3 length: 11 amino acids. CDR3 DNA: TGCAGTGCTAGGCCCGACAGGGCGGCTTTCTTT. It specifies CSARPDRAAFF.

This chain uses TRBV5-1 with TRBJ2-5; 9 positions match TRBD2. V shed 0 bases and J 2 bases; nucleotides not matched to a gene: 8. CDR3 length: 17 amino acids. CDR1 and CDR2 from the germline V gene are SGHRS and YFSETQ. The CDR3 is CASSLGLAGVSQETQYF. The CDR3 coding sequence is TGCGCCAGCAGCTTGGGTTTAGCGGGAGTAAGTCAAGAGACCCAGTACTTC.

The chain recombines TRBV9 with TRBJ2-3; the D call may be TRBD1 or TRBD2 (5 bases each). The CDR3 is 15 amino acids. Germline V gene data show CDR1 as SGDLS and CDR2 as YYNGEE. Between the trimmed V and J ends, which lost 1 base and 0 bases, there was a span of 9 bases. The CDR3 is CASSVRGTSTDTQYF. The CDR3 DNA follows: TGTGCCAGCAGCGTACGGGGCACTAGCACAGATACGCAGTATTTT. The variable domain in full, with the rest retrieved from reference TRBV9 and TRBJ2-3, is DSGVTQTPKHLITATGQRVTLRCSPRSGDLSVYWYQQSLDQGLQFLIQYYNGEERAKGNILERFSAQQFPDLHSELNLSSLELGDSALYFCASSVRGTSTDTQYFGPGTRLTVL.

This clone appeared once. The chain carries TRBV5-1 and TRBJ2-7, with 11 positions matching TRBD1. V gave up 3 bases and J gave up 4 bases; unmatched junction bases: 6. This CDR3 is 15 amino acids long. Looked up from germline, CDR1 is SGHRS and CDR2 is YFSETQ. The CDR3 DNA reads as TGCGCCAGCAGCTACCAGGGACAGGGGGTATACGAGCAGTACTTC. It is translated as CASSYQGQGVYEQYF.

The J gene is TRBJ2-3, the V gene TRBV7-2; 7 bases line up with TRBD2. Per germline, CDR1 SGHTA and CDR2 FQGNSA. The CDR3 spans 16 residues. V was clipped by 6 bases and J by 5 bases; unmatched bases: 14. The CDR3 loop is CASRSSLRGGKDTQYF. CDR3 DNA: TGTGCCAGCAGAAGCTCTCTGCGCGGGGGTAAAGATACGCAGTATTTT.